This T cell receptor beta chain was obtained from a study of T cell responses to AZD1222 COVID-19 vaccine. V dropped 5 bases and J dropped 4 bases, with 17 bases sitting between them. From germline, CDR1 is SGHTA and CDR2 FQGNSA. This CDR3 comprises 15 residues. Profiling relied on immunoSEQ multiplex PCR, and the TCRdb table lists in-frame clones only, not all of them. The repertoire holds 85,000 to 95,000 clones, around 89% seen once, with almost 8.5% in the top ten. A few counts support this clone. The sample was peripheral blood, taken on day 0 of AZD1222 vaccination. This chain joins TRBV7-2 and TRBJ2-5, with D perhaps matching TRBD1 or TRBD2 (5 bases each). The receptor comes from an adult in good health. CDR3 sequence (DNA): TGTGCCAGCAGCGGGGGATGGCTAGAGGGAGAGACCCAGTACTTC. It is translated as CASSGGWLEGETQYF.